One T cell receptor (beta chain) is described in this entry. Its antigen is still unknown. The record originates from a study of T cells in Graves' hyperthyroidism and ophthalmopathy. The study's findings and limits: A model of 13 V-J pairs discriminated ophthalmopathy from stable hyperthyroidism.

The TCR beta CDR3 regions underwent amplification using RNA transcripts as the source. During a first-round RT-PCR of the TCR CDR3, the HTBI primer set was used. TCRdb analysed the multiplex PCR reads with MiXCR anew, one entry per CDR3 protein. The sample has hundreds of thousands of distinct CDR3 sequences; roughly a sixth are singletons. Specimen: blood. The sequence was obtained from a woman in her thirties or forties with Graves' ophthalmopathy.

In DNA form, the CDR3 reads TGCGCCAGCAGTGAAAGGCTCGGGAATCAGCCCCAGCATTTT. Amino acid sequence: CASSERLGNQPQHF. The J gene is TRBJ1-5, the V gene TRBV10-2, with unresolved D. The V end lost 3 bases, the J end lost 4 bases, and 10 bases lay between the germline ends. The length of the CDR3 is 14 residues. Germline V gives CDR1 WSHSY, CDR2 SAAADI.